This T cell receptor beta chain stems from a study of shared clonotypes between healthy human individuals. About the study: A donor's plate count was three for CD4 naive and three for CD4 memory; CD8 naive had two and CD8 memory one.

The CDR3 has 14 residues. Germline lookup yields CDR1 SEHNR and CDR2 FQNEAQ (reference sequence). Germline trimming cut 5 bases from V and 5 bases from J; bases unmatched to any gene: 5. Donors comprised only Caucasian adults living in Nashville, Tennessee. It was 200 to 250 ng DNA, around 33,000 T cell genomes, that sorted-subset replicate PCRs used. Method: immunoSEQ multiplex PCR; TCRdb's copy keeps in-frame clones and lacks some. The sample contains roughly 500,000 clones, about 96% of which appear only once. The chain carries TRBV7-9 and TRBJ1-4; TRBD1 matches 7 bases. The sequenced material came from naive CD4+ T cells sorted from blood. Noted subset: CD45RA+ positively selected. This receptor was taken from a woman in her thirties in good health. DNA for the CDR3: TGTGCCAGCAGCCTTCGGACAGGAAATGAAAAACTGTTTTTT. It yields the protein CASSLRTGNEKLFF. The whole variable domain, remainder taken from reference TRBV7-9 and TRBJ1-4, is DTGVSQNPRHKITKRGQNVTFRCDPISEHNRLYWYRQTLGQGPEFLTYFQNEAQLEKSRLLSDRFSAERPKGSFSTLEIQRTEQGDSAMYLCASSLRTGNEKLFFGSGTQLSVL.